This record looks at one T cell receptor beta chain sequence and its context. What this receptor recognizes is not known. The sample holds no much larger clone one base away, and base qualities are not on file. For CDR1 and CDR2, the germline V gene (reference sequence) lists SEHNR and FQNEAQ. From the cysteine up to the phenylalanine, the CDR3 has a length of 18 residues. Just the 54-base CDR3 DNA is kept, in frame starting at base 1. Trimmed from V: 6 bases; trimmed from J: 2 bases; junction bases lacking a gene match: 10. The CDR3 regions of human TCRbeta chains were subjected to immunosequencing. Concerning the study's data processing: Repertoire TCRs were matched against a reference library of SARS-CoV-2-specific TCRs generated with the MIRA antigen-specificity platform. Breadth meant the fraction of unique TCRs that were SARS-CoV-2-associated, whereas depth meant the fraction of total T cells that were SARS-CoV-2-associated. Using the MIRA data, each spike-specific TCR was mapped to the spike region that the TCR reacts to and placed in a CD4 or CD8 class. Log10-transformed breadth and depth values were compared by one-way ANOVA with Sidak's multiple comparisons tests. TCRdb mirrors the immuneACCESS table, restricted to in-frame sequences. Some clones are absent from its copies; in checked studies, under half trace to an unresolved V gene, and the reason for the others is unknown. The V and J calls and clone size come from that table; D and trimming were worked out from the DNA. This sample comprises 150,000 to 250,000 clones, approximately 89% of them detected only once. The top ten constitute 3.4% of the sample.

The sample comes from a study of T cell responses to AZD1222 COVID-19 vaccine (dated by TCRdb to the early 2020s). A note on the overall study: TCR sequencing covered about 230 trial participants: 200 to 220 given two doses of AZD1222 and 26 given two doses of MenACWY control vaccine. Trial participants were enrolled by age into 18-55, 56-69 and 70-plus year subgroups, with around 140, 26 and 57 TCR-sequenced participants respectively.

On the study overall, not on this receptor specifically: Because no samples from the day 14 peak response were available, repertoires could be characterized only after the peak T cell response. Nearly half of unique spike-specific TCRs reportedly recognized epitopes outside regions mutated in the B.1.351 and B.1.1.7 variants. The 56-69-year group was small, and its depth increase did not reach significance, likely because of low power. The whole spike protein was spanned by vaccine-associated CD4 TCRs, and dominant responses were seen in regions 160-218 and 743-854. Only 5 to 7 AZD1222 recipients were SARS-CoV-2 seropositive at baseline, limiting conclusions about previously exposed vaccinees. After two AZD1222 doses, both the breadth and the depth of spike-specific TCRs were significantly higher than at day 0 and than in MenACWY recipients. Most participants were white British and females outnumbered males, and the authors suggested that clonal diversity may have been underestimated.

The time point label, as the study defines it: about 28 days (+/-7) after the second vaccine dose. Because spike-specific TCR depth and breadth did not differ between the two schedules, AZD1222 recipients who got a second dose at roughly 4 weeks were pooled with those who got a second dose at roughly 12 weeks. Samples from vaccinated people were obtained from the UK trials COV001 and COV002, which included a single-blind randomized controlled phase 2/3 trial of AZD1222 (ChAdOx1 nCoV-19) in healthy adults. For TCRbeta chain sequencing, PBMC samples from trial participants were taken at day 0 and at day 28 after the second dose.

This sequence uses TRBV7-9 and TRBJ1-6; 10 bases in the middle match TRBD1. The sample here was peripheral blood, taken 28 days after the second AZD1222 dose. The source is an adult who received the AZD1222 COVID-19 vaccine. The DNA sequence is given as TGTGCCAGCAGTTCCGGGACAGGGGAAGGGACCTATAATTCACCCCTCCACTTT. This encodes CASSSGTGEGTYNSPLHF.